The clone carrying this T cell receptor beta chain was observed many times. No antigen is known for it. The sample comes from a study of post-analysis software for immune sequencing data. Overall study context: Included among the disease courses, which were recorded for the cohort, were relapsing-remitting, secondary progressive and progressive-relapsing multiple sclerosis.

CDR3 length equals 12 residues. With 8 bases removed from V and 7 bases from J, the gap between germline ends came to 12 bases. Prepared TCR beta cDNA libraries contained unique molecular identifiers. TCRdb re-derived calls from the PCR reads in MiXCR, one entry per CDR3 protein. The sample contains about 210,000 distinct CDR3 sequences, roughly 30% of which appear only once. Study-wide points: Elevated frequency relative to controls characterized four or five TRBV segments in patients, TRBV5-6, TRBV5-1 and TRBV20-1 among them. The study found significantly lower normalized Chao1 diversity in multiple sclerosis patients than in controls.

This receptor was identified in a girl aged 2-17 years with multiple sclerosis. The material sequenced was blood. The chain combines TRBV12-3 or TRBV12-4 with TRBJ1-5, with D maybe TRBD1 (6 bases). The CDR3 loop is CASRTGIQPQHF. The CDR3 bases are TGTGCCAGCCGAACAGGGATACAGCCCCAGCATTTT.